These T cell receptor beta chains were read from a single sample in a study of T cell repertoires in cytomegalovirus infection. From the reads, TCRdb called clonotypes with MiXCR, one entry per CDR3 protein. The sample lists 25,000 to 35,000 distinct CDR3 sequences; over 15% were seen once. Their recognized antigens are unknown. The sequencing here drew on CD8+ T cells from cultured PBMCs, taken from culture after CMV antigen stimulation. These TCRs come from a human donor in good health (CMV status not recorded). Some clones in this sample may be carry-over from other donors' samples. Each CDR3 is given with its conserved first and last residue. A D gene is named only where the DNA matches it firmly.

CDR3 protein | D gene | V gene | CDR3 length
CASSLSGGVGNTIYF | TRBD1 | TRBV7-2 | 15
CSASGYTF | NA | TRBV20-1 | 8
CASSPTPGSYEQYF | NA | TRBV7-8 | 14
CASGGGTEAFF | NA | TRBV9 | 11
CASSPGRANYGYTF | NA | TRBV12-3/TRBV12-4 | 14
CASSLGGWSGGLTGGNIQYF | NA | TRBV11-1 | 20
CASSPGDYNTGELFF | TRBD2 | TRBV12-3/TRBV12-4 | 15
CASSNRTSGRKNEQFF | TRBD2 | TRBV7-9 | 16
CASSPPGIGTGELFF | NA | TRBV7-9 | 15
CASSLAGVHVFYEQYF | NA | TRBV7-2 | 16
CASSPWTGGEETQYF | TRBD1 | TRBV7-8 | 15
CASGVGRSRDRDQNYGYTF | TRBD1 | TRBV27 | 19
CASGGGPDGLQLSGNTIYF | NA | TRBV12-5 | 19
CASSYYTGYNQPQHF | NA | TRBV6-2/TRBV6-3 | 15
CASSLGTGGAERSYNEQFF | TRBD1 | TRBV12-3/TRBV12-4 | 19
CASSYLDKNTEAFF | NA | TRBV7-9 | 14
CASSLRATEAFF | NA | TRBV7-2 | 12
CASKPSGKYNEQFF | TRBD2 | TRBV11-2 | 14
CSASGTGDYGYTF | TRBD1 | TRBV20-1 | 13
CASRVGQGAREQYF | TRBD1 | TRBV27 | 14
CSAIPPANYGYTF | NA | TRBV20-1 | 13
CASSISTDSNQPQHF | NA | TRBV6-2/TRBV6-3 | 15
CASSSRTTGYNSPLHF | NA | TRBV7-2 | 16
CSARGSFGNEQFF | NA | TRBV20-1 | 13
CASSSLDASSGGYTF | NA | TRBV7-8 | 15
CATSDPGSPAGGSNEQFF | TRBD2 | TRBV24-1 | 18
CASSPRSGNTEAFF | NA | TRBV6-4 | 14
CASSESLAGVRETQYF | TRBD2 | TRBV6-1 | 16
CASSATGTYEQYF | NA | TRBV7-9 | 13
CASSLIGLAASTDTQYF | TRBD2 | TRBV12-3/TRBV12-4 | 17
CASSSGGGVSNEQFF | TRBD1 | TRBV7-3 | 15
CASSSTGRTEAFF | NA | TRBV11-2 | 13
CSVEGQGEPHSYNEQFF | TRBD1 | TRBV29-1 | 17
CASSDRIVGNTIYF | NA | TRBV6-1 | 14
CASSRTGLEGNEQFF | TRBD2 | TRBV6-1 | 15
CASSHASDVDLSSYNSPLHF | NA | TRBV4-1 | 20
CASGFLGGGSYNEQFF | NA | TRBV7-8 | 16
CASSLDRVTHEQYF | NA | TRBV11-2 | 14
CASSLNLGPTGPAHGELFF | NA | TRBV3-1 | 19
CASSQEHSYSRSGANVLTF | NA | TRBV4-2 | 19
CASSLGQGTEAFF | TRBD1 | TRBV7-9 | 13
CASAADTNTEAFF | NA | TRBV10-1 | 13
CASSSGGRNQPQHF | TRBD1 | TRBV7-9 | 14
CASSAGGLAVVYEQYF | NA | TRBV9 | 16
CASSAGGGSYEQYF | NA | TRBV7-2 | 14
CSAPSIPRSSYNEQFF | NA | TRBV20-1 | 16
CASSLAWAGKETQYF | NA | TRBV7-2 | 15
CASSLRRATRGRTEAFF | NA | TRBV7-9 | 17
CASSLEGVGTAFYEQYF | NA | TRBV7-6 | 17
CSVLPLSQETQYF | NA | TRBV29-1 | 13
CASSSLQGPPPDGYTF | NA | TRBV11-2 | 16
CASSIVRDRVGEQYF | TRBD1 | TRBV19 | 15
CASSFAENYGYTF | NA | TRBV27 | 13
CASSPPGGLGYTF | TRBD1 | TRBV27 | 13
CASSLGVDIQFF | NA | TRBV7-2 | 12
CASSLGLAYEQYF | NA | TRBV12-3/TRBV12-4 | 13
CSVYGLSTHRQSNYGYTF | NA | TRBV29-1 | 18